This T cell receptor (beta chain) originates from a study of shared clonotypes between healthy human individuals. CDR1 is KGHSH and CDR2 is LQKENI in the germline V gene. V lost 8 bases and J 4 bases, leaving 14 bases between the germline ends. The CDR3 loop spans 14 amino acids. Study outcomes and limitations: With few donors, the genetic and exposure-history diversity represented was limited.

Comment on this clone: Its cognate antigen is unknown.

TCRdb's copy holds only in-frame clones and misses some; the assay was immunoSEQ multiplex PCR. The top ten hold approximately 0.13% of the sample, which has more than 2 million clones, over 85% seen once. The TCR comes from a man between 18 and 35 years old in good health. The chain recombines TRBV18 with TRBJ1-4; TRBD1 might be the D (6 bases). Sequencing was performed on naive CD4+ T cells sorted from blood. Regarding subset: CD45RA+ positively selected. CDR3 protein: CASRQQGDNEKLFF. CDR3 DNA: TGTGCCAGCAGGCAACAGGGTGATAATGAAAAACTGTTTTTT.